This entry describes one T cell receptor (beta chain). This specimen comes from a study of blood T cell repertoires in COVID-19. Whole-study context: Nucleic acid was either cDNA or gDNA, and it came from T cells, B-cell-depleted T cells, or PBMCs.

V dropped 4 bases and J dropped 7 bases, with 11 bases sitting between them. CDR3 length: 13 residues. Germline V gives CDR1 SGHRS, CDR2 YFSETQ. In the source study's methods: Amplification of reference gene primers provided the estimated nucleated cell counts. TCRdb's copy holds only in-frame clones and misses some; the assay was immunoSEQ multiplex PCR. Clone size and V and J calls were adopted from that table, with D and trimming inferred from the DNA. The table shows about 24,000 clones, with approximately 89% occurring only once. The chain uses TRBV5-1 and TRBJ2-2; tentative D call: TRBD2 (5 bases). The receptor comes from a human donor in a cohort sampled during active COVID-19. Source material: peripheral blood. CDR3 DNA sequence: TGCGCCAGCAGCCAGGACTCGTACGGGGAGCTGTTTTTT. This sequence encodes CASSQDSYGELFF.